This TCR beta chain was documented in a study of cytomegalovirus exposure and HLA in healthy donors. Findings of the study overall: A later analysis appeared to link common viral pathogens to several of the most significant clusters. Previously analyzed data showed that most TCR beta V segments were productive at a frequency of about 87% or about 30%.

Germline lookup yields CDR1 GTSNPN and CDR2 SVGIG (reference sequence). This CDR3 region has 14 residues. As regards this clone: Its antigen is not known. A read error may produce the germline difference seen at one junction end.

Primers: 60 Vbeta forward and 13 Jbeta reverse. The protocol was immunoSEQ multiplex PCR, while the TCRdb copy is restricted to in-frame clones and leaves out a portion. The table has a few hundred thousand clones, more than 65% seen once; the top ten hold roughly 2%. The rearrangement uses TRBV30 and TRBJ1-2; no definite D call. The TCR comes from a woman in her 30s in good health and CMV-seronegative. Sequenced material: PBMCs. In nucleotides, the CDR3 is TGTGCCTGGAGTATCGACCGCTCTAACTATGGCTACAACTTC. It translates to CAWSIDRSNYGYNF.